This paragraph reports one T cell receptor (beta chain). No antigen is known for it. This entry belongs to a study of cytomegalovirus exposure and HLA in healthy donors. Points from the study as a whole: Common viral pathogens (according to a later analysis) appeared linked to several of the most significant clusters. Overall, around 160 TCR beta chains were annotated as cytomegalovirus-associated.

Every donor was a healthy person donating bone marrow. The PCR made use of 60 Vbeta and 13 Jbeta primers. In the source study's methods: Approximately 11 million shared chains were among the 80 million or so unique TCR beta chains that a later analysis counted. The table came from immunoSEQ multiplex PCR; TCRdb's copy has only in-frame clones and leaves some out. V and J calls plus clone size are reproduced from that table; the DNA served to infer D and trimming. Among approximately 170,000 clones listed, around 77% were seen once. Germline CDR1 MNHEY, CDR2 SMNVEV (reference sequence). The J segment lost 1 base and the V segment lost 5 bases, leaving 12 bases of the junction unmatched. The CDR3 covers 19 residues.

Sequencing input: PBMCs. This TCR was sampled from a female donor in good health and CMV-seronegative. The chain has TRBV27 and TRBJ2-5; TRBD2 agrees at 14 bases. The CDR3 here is CASSPGLAGGLGLQETQYF. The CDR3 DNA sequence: TGTGCCAGCAGTCCCGGACTAGCGGGAGGCCTGGGCCTCCAAGAGACCCAGTACTTC.